The present TCR beta chain was sequenced within a study of blood T cell repertoires in COVID-19. Background on the study: Specimens from acute and convalescent COVID-19 originated in the United States, Italy and Spain. In each case, the material was cDNA or gDNA derived from T cells, B-cell-depleted T cells, or PBMCs.

In the authors' workflow: Amplified reference gene primers provided the basis for estimating nucleated cell counts. Assay: immunoSEQ multiplex PCR; the TCRdb copy retains only in-frame clones and omits some. The V and J calls and clone size were taken over from that table, and D and trimming were inferred from the DNA. The data show tens of thousands of clones, approximately 86% seen once. CDR1 and CDR2 from the germline V gene are MNHNY and SVGAGI (reference sequence). V shed 8 bases and J shed 0 bases, with 16 bases lying between them. CDR3 size: 15 residues. This receptor was obtained from a human donor in a cohort sampled during active COVID-19. The V call is TRBV6-6, the J call TRBJ1-1; no clear D. Material for sequencing was peripheral blood. As DNA, the CDR3 is TGTGCCAGCGGAGGGAACAAGATCATGAACACTGAAGCTTTCTTT. It specifies CASGGNKIMNTEAFF.